The clone carrying this T cell receptor (beta chain) was found once. No antigen is known for it. Some clones are missing from TCRdb's copy, which holds only in-frame ones; the method was immunoSEQ multiplex PCR. Among fewer than 200,000 clones listed, about 92% were seen once. The data stem from a study of T cell responses to AZD1222 COVID-19 vaccine. Study findings and constraints: Donors were chiefly white British, with a greater number of females, and clonal diversity was perhaps underestimated. Distributed over spike, vaccine-associated CD4 TCRs predominated at 160-218 and 743-854.

The CDR3 is made up of 16 amino acids. The J segment lost 3 bases and the V segment lost 2 bases, leaving 3 bases of the junction unmatched. Germline lookup yields CDR1 LGHNA and CDR2 YNFKEQ. This sequence joins TRBV4-2 and TRBJ2-3; TRBD2 matches at 12 bases. The receptor was derived from an adult who received the MenACWY meningococcal vaccine as a control. This sample comprised peripheral blood, obtained 28 days after the second dose of the MenACWY control vaccine. The CDR3 loop is CASSQQLAGGTDTQYF. CDR3 DNA: TGTGCCAGCAGCCAACAACTAGCGGGAGGAACAGATACGCAGTATTTT.